The source of this T cell receptor beta chain is a study of cytomegalovirus exposure and HLA in healthy donors. The V end was cut by 0 bases, the J end by 5 bases, with 6 bases between. The CDR3 runs to 13 residues. Looked up from germline, CDR1 is SGHDT and CDR2 is YYEEEE. It was with 60 Vbeta and 13 Jbeta primers that the PCR ran. Sequencing was performed with immunoSEQ multiplex PCR; in TCRdb, only in-frame clones are kept and a portion is missing. The sample lists 80,000 or so clones, 60% to 85% occurring once. The chain is built from TRBV5-6 and TRBJ2-4; the D is unclear. Material: PBMCs. The TCR comes from a man between 40 and 49 years old in good health and CMV-seronegative. This chain's CDR3 is CASSLAPENIQYF. As DNA, the CDR3 is TGTGCCAGCAGCTTGGCCCCCGAAAACATTCAGTACTTC.